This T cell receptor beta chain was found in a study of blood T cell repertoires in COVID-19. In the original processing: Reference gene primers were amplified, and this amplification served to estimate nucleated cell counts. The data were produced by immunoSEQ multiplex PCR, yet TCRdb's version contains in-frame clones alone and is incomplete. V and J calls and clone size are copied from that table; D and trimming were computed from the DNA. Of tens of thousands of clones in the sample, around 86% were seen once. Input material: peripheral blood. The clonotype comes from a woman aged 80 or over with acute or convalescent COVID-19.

The DNA of the CDR3 is TGTGCCAGCAGTTACGGAGTCTATGGCTACACCTTC. This gives the protein CASSYGVYGYTF. This chain uses TRBV28 with TRBJ1-2; D unclear. With 4 bases removed from V and 4 bases from J, the gap between germline ends came to 7 bases. CDR1 and CDR2 from the germline V gene are MDHEN and SYDVKM. This CDR3 is built from 12 residues.